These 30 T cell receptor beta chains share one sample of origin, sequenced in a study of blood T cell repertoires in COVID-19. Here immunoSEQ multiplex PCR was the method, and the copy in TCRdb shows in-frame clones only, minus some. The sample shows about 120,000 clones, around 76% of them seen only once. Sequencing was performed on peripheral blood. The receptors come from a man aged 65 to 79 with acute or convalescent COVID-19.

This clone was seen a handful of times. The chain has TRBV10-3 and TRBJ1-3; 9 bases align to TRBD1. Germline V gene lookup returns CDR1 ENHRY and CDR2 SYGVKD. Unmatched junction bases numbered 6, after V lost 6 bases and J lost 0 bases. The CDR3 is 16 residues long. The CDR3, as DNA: TGTGCCATCAGCCGGACAGGGGCCGACTCTGGAAACACCATATATTTT. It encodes CAISRTGADSGNTIYF.

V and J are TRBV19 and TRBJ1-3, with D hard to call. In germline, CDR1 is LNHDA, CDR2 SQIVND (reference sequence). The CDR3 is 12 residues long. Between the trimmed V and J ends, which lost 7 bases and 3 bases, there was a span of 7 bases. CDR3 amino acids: CASTPGGNTIYF. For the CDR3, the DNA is TGTGCCAGTACCCCGGGTGGAAACACCATATATTTT.

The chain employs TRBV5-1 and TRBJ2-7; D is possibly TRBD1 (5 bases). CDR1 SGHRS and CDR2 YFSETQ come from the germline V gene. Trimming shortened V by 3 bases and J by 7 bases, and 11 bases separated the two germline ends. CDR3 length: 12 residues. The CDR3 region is CASSSRVREQYF. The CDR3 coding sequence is TGCGCCAGCAGCTCCAGGGTGCGAGAGCAGTACTTC.

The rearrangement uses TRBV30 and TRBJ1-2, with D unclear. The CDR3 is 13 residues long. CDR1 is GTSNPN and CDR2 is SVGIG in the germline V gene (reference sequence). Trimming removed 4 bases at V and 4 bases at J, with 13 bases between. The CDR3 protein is CAWIEESPYGYTF. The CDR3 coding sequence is TGTGCCTGGATCGAGGAAAGCCCCTATGGCTACACCTTC. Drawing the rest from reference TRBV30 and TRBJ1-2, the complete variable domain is SQTIHQWPATLVQPVGSPLSLECTVEGTSNPNLYWYRQAAGRGLQLLFYSVGIGQISSEVPQNLSASRPQDRQFILSSKKLLLSDSGFYLCAWIEESPYGYTFGSGTRLTVV.

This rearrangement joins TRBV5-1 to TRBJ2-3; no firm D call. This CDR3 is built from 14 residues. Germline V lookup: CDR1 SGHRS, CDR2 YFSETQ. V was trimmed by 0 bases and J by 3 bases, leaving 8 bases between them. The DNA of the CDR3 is TGCGCCAGCAGCTTGGAAGCCAATACAGATACGCAGTATTTT. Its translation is CASSLEANTDTQYF.

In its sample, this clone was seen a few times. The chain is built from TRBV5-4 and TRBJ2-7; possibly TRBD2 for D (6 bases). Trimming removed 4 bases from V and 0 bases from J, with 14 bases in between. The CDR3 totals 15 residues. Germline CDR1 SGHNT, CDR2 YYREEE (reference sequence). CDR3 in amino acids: CASSTGTLSSYEQYF. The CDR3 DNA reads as TGTGCCAGCAGCACCGGGACTCTGAGCTCCTACGAGCAGTACTTC. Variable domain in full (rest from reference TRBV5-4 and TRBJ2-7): ETGVTQSPTHLIKTRGQQVTLRCSSQSGHNTVSWYQQALGQGPQFIFQYYREEENGRGNFPPRFSGLQFPNYSSELNVNALELDDSALYLCASSTGTLSSYEQYFGPGTRLTVT.

As DNA, the CDR3 is TGTGCCAGCAGCCTAGAGGGACAGTTAAACACTGAAGCTTTCTTT. Translation: CASSLEGQLNTEAFF. The J gene is TRBJ1-1, the V gene TRBV7-2; 7 nucleotides line up with TRBD1. Germline-derived CDR1 and CDR2 are SGHTA and FQGNSA. The CDR3 is 15 residues long. Trimming at V came to 5 bases and at J to 2 bases, leaving 8 bases not matched to a gene.

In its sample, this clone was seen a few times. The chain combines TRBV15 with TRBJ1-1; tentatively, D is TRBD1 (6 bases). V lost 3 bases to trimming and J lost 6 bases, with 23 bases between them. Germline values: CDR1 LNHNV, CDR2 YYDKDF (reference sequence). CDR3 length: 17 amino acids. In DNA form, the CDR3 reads TGTGCCACCAGCAGGGCCTACAGGGTGGACATTGCCCCTGAAGCTTTCTTT. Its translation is CATSRAYRVDIAPEAFF.

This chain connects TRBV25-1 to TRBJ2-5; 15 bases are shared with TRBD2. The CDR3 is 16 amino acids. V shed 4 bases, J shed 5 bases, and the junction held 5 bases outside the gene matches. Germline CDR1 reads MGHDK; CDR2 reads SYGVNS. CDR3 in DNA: TGTGCCAGCAGTGTTGGGACTAGCGGGGGGTCGGAGACCCAGTACTTC. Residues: CASSVGTSGGSETQYF.

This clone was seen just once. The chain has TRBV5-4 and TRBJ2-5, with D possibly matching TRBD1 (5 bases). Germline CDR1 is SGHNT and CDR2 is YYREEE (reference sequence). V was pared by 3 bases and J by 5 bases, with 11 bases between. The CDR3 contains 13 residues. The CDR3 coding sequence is TGTGCCAGCAGCTCCGGACACCGGGAGACCCAGTACTTC. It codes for CASSSGHRETQYF.

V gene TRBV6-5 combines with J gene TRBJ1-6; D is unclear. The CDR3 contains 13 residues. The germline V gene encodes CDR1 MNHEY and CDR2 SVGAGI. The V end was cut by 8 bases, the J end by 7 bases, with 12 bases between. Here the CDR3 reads CASGSAWNSPLHF. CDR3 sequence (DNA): TGTGCCAGCGGCTCAGCGTGGAATTCACCCCTCCACTTT.

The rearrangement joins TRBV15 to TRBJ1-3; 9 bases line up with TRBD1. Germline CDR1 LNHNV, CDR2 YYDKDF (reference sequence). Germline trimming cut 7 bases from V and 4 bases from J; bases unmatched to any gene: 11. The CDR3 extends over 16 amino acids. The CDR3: CATNDPGDRAGNTIYF. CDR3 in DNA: TGTGCCACCAATGACCCTGGGGACAGGGCGGGAAACACCATATATTTT. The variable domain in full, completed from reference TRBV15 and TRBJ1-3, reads DAMVIQNPRYQVTQFGKPVTLSCSQTLNHNVMYWYQQKSSQAPKLLFHYYDKDFNNEADTPDNFQSRRPNTSFCFLDIRSPGLGDTAMYLCATNDPGDRAGNTIYFGEGSWLTVV.

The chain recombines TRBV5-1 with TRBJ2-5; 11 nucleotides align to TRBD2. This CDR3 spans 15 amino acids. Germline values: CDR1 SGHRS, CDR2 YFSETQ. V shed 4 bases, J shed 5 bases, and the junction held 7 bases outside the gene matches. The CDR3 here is CASSLGTSGPETQYF. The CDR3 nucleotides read TGCGCCAGCAGCCTGGGGACTAGCGGTCCGGAGACCCAGTACTTC. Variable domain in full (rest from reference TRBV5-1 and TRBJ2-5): KAGVTQTPRYLIKTRGQQVTLSCSPISGHRSVSWYQQTPGQGLQFLFEYFSETQRNKGNFPGRFSGRQFSNSRSEMNVSTLELGDSALYLCASSLGTSGPETQYFGPGTRLLVL.

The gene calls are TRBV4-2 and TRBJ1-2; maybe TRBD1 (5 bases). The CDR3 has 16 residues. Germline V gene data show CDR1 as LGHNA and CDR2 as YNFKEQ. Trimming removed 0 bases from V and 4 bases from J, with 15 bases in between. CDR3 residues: CASSQDLGRESYGYTF. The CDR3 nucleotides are TGTGCCAGCAGCCAAGATCTCGGCAGGGAAAGCTATGGCTACACCTTC.

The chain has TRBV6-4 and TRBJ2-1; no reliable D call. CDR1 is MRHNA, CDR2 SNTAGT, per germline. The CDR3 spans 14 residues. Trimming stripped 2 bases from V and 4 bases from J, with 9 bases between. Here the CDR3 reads CASSDPPQYNEQFF. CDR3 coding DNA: TGTGCCAGCAGTGACCCCCCGCAGTACAATGAGCAGTTCTTC.

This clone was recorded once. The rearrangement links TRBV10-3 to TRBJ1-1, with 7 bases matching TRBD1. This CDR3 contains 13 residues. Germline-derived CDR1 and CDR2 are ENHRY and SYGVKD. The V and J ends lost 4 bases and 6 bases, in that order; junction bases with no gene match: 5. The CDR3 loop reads CAISGGQGAEAFF. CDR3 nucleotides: TGTGCCATCAGTGGGGGGCAGGGGGCTGAAGCTTTCTTT.

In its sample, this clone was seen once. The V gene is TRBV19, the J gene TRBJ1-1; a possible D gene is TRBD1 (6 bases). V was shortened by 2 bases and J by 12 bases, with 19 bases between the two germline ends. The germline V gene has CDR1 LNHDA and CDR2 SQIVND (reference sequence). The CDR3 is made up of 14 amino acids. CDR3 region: CASSILGGAHVTFF. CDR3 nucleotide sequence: TGTGCCAGTAGTATACTGGGGGGGGCCCACGTAACTTTCTTT.

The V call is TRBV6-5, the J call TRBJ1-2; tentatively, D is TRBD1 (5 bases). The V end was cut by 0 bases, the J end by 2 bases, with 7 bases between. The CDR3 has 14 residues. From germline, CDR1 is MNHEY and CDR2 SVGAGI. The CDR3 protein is CASSYSTDNYGYTF. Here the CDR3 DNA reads TGTGCCAGCAGTTACTCGACAGACAACTATGGCTACACCTTC.

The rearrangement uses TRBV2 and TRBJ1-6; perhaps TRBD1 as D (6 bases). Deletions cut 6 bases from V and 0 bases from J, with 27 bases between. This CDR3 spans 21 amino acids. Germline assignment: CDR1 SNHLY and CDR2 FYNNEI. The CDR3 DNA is TGTGCCAGCAGCAACATTCTAGCCTGGGACACCTCGAGCTCCTATAATTCACCCCTCCACTTT. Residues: CASSNILAWDTSSSYNSPLHF. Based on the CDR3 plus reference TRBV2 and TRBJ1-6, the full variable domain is EPEVTQTPSHQVTQMGQEVILRCVPISNHLYFYWYRQILGQKVEFLVSFYNNEISEKSEIFDDQFSVERPDGSNFTLKIRSTKLEDSAMYFCASSNILAWDTSSSYNSPLHFGNGTRLTVT.

The CDR3 protein is CASSLTANYGYTF. The CDR3 nucleotides are TGCGCCAGCAGCTTGACAGCTAACTATGGCTACACCTTC. The chain uses TRBV5-1 and TRBJ1-2; D uncertain. V dropped 1 base and J dropped 0 bases, with 4 bases sitting between them. The CDR3 contains 13 residues. Germline values: CDR1 SGHRS, CDR2 YFSETQ.

The CDR3 coding sequence is TGTGCCAGCACCAAACGTAGCGGTAGCACAGATACGCAGTATTTT. Residues: CASTKRSGSTDTQYF. This chain connects TRBV6-5 to TRBJ2-3, with D perhaps matching TRBD2 (6 bases). Between the trimmed V and J ends, which lost 7 bases and 0 bases, there was a span of 14 bases. The CDR3 sequence is 15 residues long. The V gene's germline CDR1 is MNHEY and CDR2 SVGAGI.

The CDR3 nucleotides read TGTGCCAGCAGCCCTTGGGACAGTTATGCCACTGAAGCTTTCTTT. It is translated as CASSPWDSYATEAFF. The chain recombines TRBV7-2 with TRBJ1-1, with 7 bases matching TRBD1. V trimming: 5 bases; J trimming: 4 bases; junction bases outside the gene matches: 10. The CDR3 spans 15 residues. The germline CDR1 and CDR2 sequences are SGHTA and FQGNSA.

The CDR3 spells CASSLHGELFF. CDR3 bases: TGTGCCAGCAGCTTACACGGGGAGCTGTTTTTT. The J gene is TRBJ2-2, the V gene TRBV11-1; D call uncertain. Trimming stripped 2 bases from V and 7 bases from J, with 2 bases between. CDR3 length equals 11 residues. Per germline, CDR1 SGHAT and CDR2 FQDESV (reference sequence). The whole variable domain, remainder taken from reference TRBV11-1 and TRBJ2-2, is EAEVAQSPRYKITEKSQAVAFWCDPISGHATLYWYRQILGQGPELLVQFQDESVVDDSQLPKDRFSAERLKGVDSTLKIQPAELGDSAMYLCASSLHGELFFGEGSRLTVL.

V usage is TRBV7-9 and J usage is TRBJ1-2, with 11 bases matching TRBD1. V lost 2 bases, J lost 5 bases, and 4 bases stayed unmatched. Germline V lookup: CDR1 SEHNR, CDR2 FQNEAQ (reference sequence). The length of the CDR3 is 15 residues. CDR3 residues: CASSLTGTGGYGYTF. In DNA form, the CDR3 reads TGTGCCAGCAGCTTAACGGGGACAGGGGGGTATGGCTACACCTTC.

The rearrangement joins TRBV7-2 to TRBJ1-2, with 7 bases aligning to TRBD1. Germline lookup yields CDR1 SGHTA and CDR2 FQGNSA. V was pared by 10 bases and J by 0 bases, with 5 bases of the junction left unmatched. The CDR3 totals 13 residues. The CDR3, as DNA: TGTGCCACCCGACAGGGTTCTAACTATGGCTACACCTTC. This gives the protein CATRQGSNYGYTF.

The CDR3 DNA reads as TGTGCCAGCTCACCAACTTCGGGACAGGGTCAGCCCCAGCATTTT. It specifies CASSPTSGQGQPQHF. The chain recombines TRBV18 with TRBJ1-5; 9 bases map to TRBD1. The CDR3 loop spans 15 amino acids. V gave up 2 bases and J gave up 6 bases; unmatched junction bases: 5. CDR1 and CDR2 from the germline V gene are KGHSH and LQKENI.

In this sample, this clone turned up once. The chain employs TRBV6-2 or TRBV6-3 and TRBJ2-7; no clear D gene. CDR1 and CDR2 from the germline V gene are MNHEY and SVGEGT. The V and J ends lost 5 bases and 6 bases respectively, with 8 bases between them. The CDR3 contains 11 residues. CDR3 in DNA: TGTGCCAGCAGTCCCTCTCTCGAGCAGTACTTC. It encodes CASSPSLEQYF.

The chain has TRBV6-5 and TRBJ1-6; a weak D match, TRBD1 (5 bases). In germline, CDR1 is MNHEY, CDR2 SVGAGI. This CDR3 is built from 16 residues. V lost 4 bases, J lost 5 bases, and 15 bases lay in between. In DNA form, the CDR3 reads TGTGCCAGCAGTTTGGGGAGGAGGGGTAATAATTCACCCCTCCACTTT. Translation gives CASSLGRRGNNSPLHF.

The CDR3, as DNA: TGTGCCACCCAGGAGGAGGGCCGGGGGTTATGCTATGGCTACACCTTC. Translated: CATQEEGRGLCYGYTF. The chain has TRBV11-3 and TRBJ1-2; weak D call: TRBD1 (5 bases). The germline V gene has CDR1 SGHNT and CDR2 YENEEA. V shed 10 bases and J shed 4 bases, with 25 bases lying between them. The CDR3 is 16 amino acids. The full variable domain, its missing parts supplied by reference TRBV11-3 and TRBJ1-2, is EAGVVQSPRYKIIEKKQPVAFWCNPISGHNTLYWYLQNLGQGPELLIRYENEEAVDDSQLPKDRFSAERLKGVDSTLKIQPAELGDSAVYLCATQEEGRGLCYGYTFGSGTRLTVV.

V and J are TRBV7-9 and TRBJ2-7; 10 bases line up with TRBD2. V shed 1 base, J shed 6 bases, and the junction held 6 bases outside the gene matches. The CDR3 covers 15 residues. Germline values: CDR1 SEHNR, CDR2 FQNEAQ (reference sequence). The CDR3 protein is CASSLEASGGVEQYF. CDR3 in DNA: TGTGCCAGCAGCTTAGAAGCTAGCGGGGGAGTCGAGCAGTACTTC.